This T cell receptor (beta chain) was sequenced in a study of blood T cells in healthy people across ages. The CDR3 is 15 residues long. Trimming removed 6 bases from V and 3 bases from J, with 15 bases in between. It was with a sample-barcoded 5' primer and a J-beta primer mix that a second PCR of roughly 7 to 12 cycles was run. TCRdb analysed the 5' RACE reads with MiXCR anew, one entry per CDR3 protein. The sample yields 1.5 million to 2 million distinct CDR3 sequences, under 30% seen once. The receptor comes from a woman between 25 and 40 years old in good health. Sequenced input: blood. The chain carries TRBV12-3 or TRBV12-4 and TRBJ2-1; maybe TRBD2 (5 bases). This chain's CDR3 is CASRREIGYYNEQFF. The CDR3 nucleotides are TGTGCCAGCAGGAGGGAGATTGGGTACTACAATGAGCAGTTCTTC.